Given below is one T cell receptor beta chain in context. The antigen remains unidentified. The investigators reverse transcribed all of the isolated RNA, so they sequenced expressed TCRB transcripts. TCRdb's copy holds only in-frame clones and misses some; the assay was immunoSEQ multiplex PCR. The sample carries around 260,000 clones, about 24% recorded once. The V end was cut by 6 bases, the J end by 1 base, with 18 bases between. Germline CDR1 SQVTM, CDR2 ANQGSEA. This CDR3 has 15 residues. This sample is drawn from a study of beta chain features in type 1 diabetes. Findings of the study overall: Shorter TCRB CDR3s, moderately but significantly so, marked every one of the four CD4+ subsets in Type 1 diabetes patients. VDJ junctions in type 1 diabetes patients carried more deletions and fewer insertions. In patients and controls equally, PCR might favor templates that are shorter.

What was sequenced was naive CD4+ T cells from blood. The chain couples TRBV29-1 to TRBJ1-2; a weak D match, TRBD1 (5 bases). This clonotype was sampled from a woman in her thirties with type 1 diabetes. DNA of the CDR3: TGCAGCGTCTTACCGTTGACAGTGTTTAACTATGGCTACACCTTC. This codes for CSVLPLTVFNYGYTF.